This T cell receptor (beta chain) was recovered during a study of T-cell memory formation after mild COVID-19. Across the whole study: Clusters of TCRs were largely donor specific. Study-wide results and limits: The main location of contracting CD4+ clones was CM and EM, and that of contracting CD8+ clones was EMRA. Cross-reactive memory appears to have joined, as suggested by some responding clones showing up in pre-infection memory. Day 15 to 85 contractors were CD4/CD8 balanced; later expanders leaned CD4+.

CDR3 length: 13 amino acids. The ends were cut back, 2 bases at V and 6 bases at J, with 8 bases in the middle. Germline V gene lookup returns CDR1 MNHEY and CDR2 SVGEGT. Each CDR3 protein gets one entry after TCRdb re-called the 5' RACE reads with MiXCR. Counted here are about 340,000 distinct CDR3 sequences, approximately 15% occurring once; the ten biggest clones make up around 22%. This clonotype appeared a few times. The antigen remains unidentified. This rearrangement joins TRBV6-2 or TRBV6-3 to TRBJ2-1; D ambiguous. Sequencing was performed on PBMCs or a T cell subset sorted from them (not recorded which). This receptor was taken from a man between 18 and 29 years old who had mild COVID-19 (a few samples of this study predate the infection). Cell type and time point are not known. CDR3 loop: CASSYEQPNEQFF. CDR3 nucleotide sequence: TGTGCCAGCAGTTACGAGCAGCCCAATGAGCAGTTCTTC.